These 2 T cell receptor beta chains were all obtained from the same sample, sequenced in a study of CD8 T cells in ankylosing spondylitis. Study-wide findings and caveats: It appeared that ankylosing spondylitis blood was characterized by a TCR beta motif of several highly homologous variants.

These TCRs' antigens remain unknown. TCRdb re-called the 5' RACE reads through MiXCR, storing one row per CDR3 protein. The sample holds over 600,000 distinct CDR3 sequences, roughly 19% seen once. The source material was blood, either unsorted or a sorted T cell fraction (not recorded which). Receptors originate from a male donor with ankylosing spondylitis.

The chain combines TRBV27 with TRBJ2-1; 8 positions match TRBD1. CDR1 MNHEY and CDR2 SMNVEV come from the germline V gene (reference sequence). This CDR3 region has 14 residues. J gave up 9 bases and V 3 bases, and 7 bases lay outside the gene matches. The DNA for the CDR3 is TGTGCCAGCAGTTTGGGACAGGCGTACGGTGAGCAGTTCTTC. Encoded protein: CASSLGQAYGEQFF.

The chain joins TRBV20-1 to TRBJ1-2; 12 nucleotides match TRBD1. Trimming cost V 6 bases and J 4 bases; bases outside gene matches: 12. The CDR3 covers 16 residues. From germline, CDR1 is DFQATT and CDR2 SNEGSKA (reference sequence). The CDR3 sequence is CSALSPPGQGAYGYTF. Here the CDR3 DNA reads TGCAGTGCACTATCCCCTCCGGGACAGGGGGCCTATGGCTACACCTTC.